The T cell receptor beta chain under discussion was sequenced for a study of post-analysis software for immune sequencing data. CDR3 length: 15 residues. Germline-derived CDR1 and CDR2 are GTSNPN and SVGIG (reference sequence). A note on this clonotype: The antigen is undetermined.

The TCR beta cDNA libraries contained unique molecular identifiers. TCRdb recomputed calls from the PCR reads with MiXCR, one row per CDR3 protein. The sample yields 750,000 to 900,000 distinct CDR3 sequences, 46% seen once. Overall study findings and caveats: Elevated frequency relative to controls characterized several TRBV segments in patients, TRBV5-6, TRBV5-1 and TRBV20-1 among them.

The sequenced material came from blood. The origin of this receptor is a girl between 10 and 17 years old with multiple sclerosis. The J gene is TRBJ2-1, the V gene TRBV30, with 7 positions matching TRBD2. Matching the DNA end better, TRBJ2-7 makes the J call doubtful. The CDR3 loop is CAWSALWGGTYEQYF. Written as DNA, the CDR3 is TGTGCCTGGAGTGCCCTTTGGGGGGGAACCTACGAGCAGTACTTC.